This T cell receptor (beta chain) was identified during a study of early T cells in non-severe SARS-CoV-2 infection. General study points: Anti-spike CD8 responses were favored by VDJdb matching, which missed private and CD4 specificities.

Trimming pared 0 bases from V and 0 bases from J, leaving 8 bases between. From germline, CDR1 is MGHRA and CDR2 YSYEKL. The CDR3 extends over 15 amino acids. Notes on this clonotype: Its matching antigen is unknown.

Unique molecular identifiers were added to individual cDNA molecules. Each CDR3 protein is one row after TCRdb ran MiXCR on the 5' RACE reads. The table has tens of thousands of distinct CDR3 sequences, approximately 7.2% seen once. The V gene is TRBV4-1, the J gene TRBJ1-1, with unresolved D. This clonotype originated in an adult who was a healthcare worker with PCR-confirmed SARS-CoV-2 infection or an uninfected control (not recorded which). Sequences were derived from whole blood, sampled at baseline. The CDR3 DNA reads as TGCGCCAGCAGCCAAGATTTTGGGCTGAACACTGAAGCTTTCTTT. Translated: CASSQDFGLNTEAFF.